This is a list of T cell receptor beta chains from one sample in a study of T cell responses to AZD1222 COVID-19 vaccine. The table came from immunoSEQ multiplex PCR; TCRdb's copy has only in-frame clones and leaves some out. This sample carries roughly 70,000 clones, 82% of them seen once, and the ten largest clones take about 5.6%. The input for sequencing was peripheral blood, taken on day 0 of AZD1222 vaccination. The receptors come from an adult in good health. Each CDR3 is given with its conserved first and last residue. The D gene is left open where the match is weak. The listing skips clone size in some rows; elsewhere it reads once, few, many or a size class.

TRBV6-1	-	TRBJ1-4	-	CASSEKRVEGTNEKLFF	TGTGCCAGCAGTGAAAAGAGGGTCGAGGGGACTAATGAAAAACTGTTTTTT
TRBV11-3	-	TRBJ2-1	-	CASSQSRGHNEQFF	TGTGCCAGCAGCCAAAGCCGGGGCCACAATGAGCAGTTCTTC
TRBV5-4	-	TRBJ1-1	-	CASSPTGQVAFF	TGTGCCAGCAGCCCCACAGGGCAAGTGGCTTTCTTT
TRBV11-3	-	TRBJ1-1	-	CASSLQGNTEAFF	TGTGCCAGCAGCTTACAGGGGAACACTGAAGCTTTCTTT
TRBV19	-	TRBJ1-1	-	CASSMGRHTEAFF	TGTGCCAGTAGTATGGGGCGGCACACTGAAGCTTTCTTT
TRBV7-2	TRBD2	TRBJ2-7	-	CASSLWGLAGVEQYF	TGTGCCAGCAGCTTATGGGGACTAGCGGGGGTCGAGCAGTACTTC
TRBV11-2	-	TRBJ1-2	-	CASSLVAGIRGANYGYTF	TGTGCCAGCAGCTTAGTGGCCGGCATCCGAGGGGCCAACTATGGCTACACCTTC
TRBV6-2/TRBV6-3	-	TRBJ1-2	medium-sized	CASSYWSHYGYTF	TGTGCCAGCAGTTATTGGTCTCACTATGGCTACACCTTC
TRBV5-1	TRBD1	TRBJ1-1	-	CASSWKQGRNTEAFF	TGCGCCAGCAGCTGGAAACAGGGGAGGAACACTGAAGCTTTCTTT
TRBV4-2	-	TRBJ1-6	-	CASNRDSSYNSPLHF	TGTGCCAGCAATAGGGATAGCTCCTATAATTCACCCCTCCACTTT
TRBV11-3	TRBD1	TRBJ1-1	few	CASSLRGPGTEAFF	TGTGCCAGCAGCTTAAGGGGGCCAGGGACTGAAGCTTTCTTT
TRBV4-2	TRBD1	TRBJ2-3	-	CASSLGGDRGTDTQYF	TGTGCCAGCAGCCTAGGGGGAGACAGGGGCACAGATACGCAGTATTTT
TRBV7-9	-	TRBJ1-2	-	CASSFGGYGYTF	TGTGCCAGCAGCTTCGGGGGATATGGCTACACCTTC
TRBV7-8	-	TRBJ1-3	-	CASSREGSGNTIYF	TGTGCCAGCAGCCGCGAAGGCTCTGGAAACACCATATATTTT
TRBV5-1	TRBD1	TRBJ1-1	-	CATSDRGTEAFF	TGCGCCACATCGGACAGGGGCACTGAAGCTTTCTTT
TRBV2	-	TRBJ1-1	-	CASSEQGSWAEAFF	TGTGCCAGCAGTGAGCAGGGCAGTTGGGCTGAAGCTTTCTTT
TRBV3-1/TRBV3-2	-	TRBJ2-4	-	CASSQMGNIQYF	TGTGCCAGCAGCCAAATGGGGAACATTCAGTACTTC
TRBV2	-	TRBJ1-1	-	CASSGQGISAFF	TGTGCCAGCAGTGGTCAGGGGATTTCGGCTTTCTTT
TRBV30	-	TRBJ2-5	-	CAWSDQGRETQYF	TGTGCCTGGAGTGACCAGGGCCGAGAGACCCAGTACTTC
TRBV7-9	-	TRBJ1-1	few	CASSLVVAGAFF	TGTGCCAGCAGCCTAGTGGTGGCTGGGGCTTTCTTT
TRBV10-1	TRBD2	TRBJ2-4	once	CASSLAGMGNIQYF	TGCGCCAGCAGTCTAGCGGGGATGGGAAACATTCAGTACTTC
TRBV30	-	TRBJ2-3	-	CAWSGGGAEDTQYF	TGTGCCTGGAGTGGTGGGGGCGCGGAGGATACGCAGTATTTT
TRBV4-1	-	TRBJ2-5	-	CASSQWIGETQYF	TGCGCCAGCAGCCAATGGATAGGAGAGACCCAGTACTTC
TRBV28	TRBD2	TRBJ2-1	-	CASSFPLRGETYNEQFF	TGTGCCAGCAGTTTCCCACTCCGGGGGGAAACTTACAATGAGCAGTTCTTC
TRBV6-1	TRBD1	TRBJ1-6	-	CASSDAKTGANNSPLHF	TGTGCCAGCAGTGACGCCAAGACAGGGGCGAATAATTCACCCCTCCACTTT
TRBV5-4	-	TRBJ1-4	-	CASSQTGGRNEKLFF	TGTGCCAGCAGCCAAACGGGGGGACGTAATGAAAAACTGTTTTTT
TRBV24-1	TRBD1	TRBJ2-2	-	CATSDWGQSETGELFF	TGTGCCACCAGTGATTGGGGACAGTCGGAAACCGGGGAGCTGTTTTTT
TRBV18	-	TRBJ2-6	-	CASSPNGANVLTF	TGTGCCAGCTCACCCAACGGGGCCAACGTCCTGACTTTC
TRBV28	-	TRBJ1-5	-	CASSFAGVNQPQHF	TGTGCCAGCAGTTTTGCAGGTGTTAATCAGCCCCAGCATTTT
TRBV19	TRBD1	TRBJ1-2	-	CASSRTTRDRTLYGYTF	TGTGCCAGTAGTAGAACCACGCGGGACAGAACCTTGTATGGCTACACCTTC
TRBV4-1	-	TRBJ2-7	-	CASSQDTPTGGKFYEQYF	TGCGCCAGCAGCCAAGACACCCCTACGGGGGGCAAATTCTACGAGCAGTACTTC
TRBV6-5	-	TRBJ1-2	-	CASSYSTGPYGYTF	TGTGCCAGCAGTTACTCCACAGGCCCCTATGGCTACACCTTC
TRBV6-5	-	TRBJ2-2	-	CASRVTGSNTGELFF	TGTGCCAGCAGGGTAACGGGGTCGAACACCGGGGAGCTGTTTTTT
TRBV4-3	TRBD1	TRBJ1-1	few	CASSQGLGQATEAFF	TGCGCCAGCAGCCAAGGTCTCGGACAGGCCACTGAAGCTTTCTTT
TRBV18	-	TRBJ1-1	-	CASSLRGPPMNTEAFF	TGTGCCAGCTCACTGCGGGGCCCCCCTATGAACACTGAAGCTTTCTTT
TRBV7-9	-	TRBJ1-5	-	CASSNGASAYQPQHF	TGTGCCAGCAGCAACGGGGCCTCGGCCTATCAGCCCCAGCATTTT
TRBV5-4	-	TRBJ1-2	-	CASSLAGTNYGYTF	TGTGCCAGCAGCTTGGCAGGGACTAACTATGGCTACACCTTC
TRBV2	-	TRBJ1-5	-	CASSPPRSHQHF	TGTGCCAGCAGTCCTCCCCGGAGCCACCAGCATTTT
TRBV29-1	-	TRBJ1-2	few	CSVESTSGVVYGYTF	TGCAGCGTTGAATCCACAAGCGGGGTTGTCTATGGCTACACCTTC
TRBV7-9	-	TRBJ2-3	-	CASSTGGSTLTDTQYF	TGTGCCAGCAGCACCGGTGGTTCGACTCTGACAGATACGCAGTATTTT
TRBV6-1	-	TRBJ2-7	few	CASSEGPGRGRNEQYF	TGTGCCAGCAGTGAAGGCCCGGGCAGGGGCCGGAACGAGCAGTACTTC
TRBV7-3	-	TRBJ1-2	-	CASSLGDNYGYTF	TGTGCCAGCAGCTTAGGAGACAACTATGGCTACACCTTC
TRBV5-1	-	TRBJ2-7	-	CASSLSTGFEQYF	TGCGCCAGCAGCTTATCTACAGGGTTCGAGCAGTACTTC
TRBV6-5	-	TRBJ2-7	-	CASSYSGVTYEQYF	TGTGCCAGCAGTTACTCGGGGGTAACCTACGAGCAGTACTTC
TRBV6-5	TRBD1	TRBJ2-5	-	CASRNRGRGETQYF	TGTGCCAGCAGAAACAGGGGGCGCGGGGAGACCCAGTACTTC
TRBV11-1	TRBD2	TRBJ2-5	-	CASSTRAGGRETQYF	TGTGCCAGCAGCACCCGAGCGGGGGGAAGGGAGACCCAGTACTTC
TRBV5-1	-	TRBJ2-3	-	CASSDETDTQYF	TGCGCCAGCAGTGATGAGACAGATACGCAGTATTTT
TRBV19	TRBD2	TRBJ2-5	few	CASSIGGGDWETQYF	TGTGCCAGTAGTATAGGGGGAGGGGATTGGGAGACCCAGTACTTC
TRBV2	TRBD2	TRBJ2-2	-	CASTGEGGELFF	TGTGCCAGCACCGGGGAGGGAGGGGAGCTGTTTTTT
TRBV7-8	-	TRBJ2-3	-	CASSPRSGSTDTQYF	TGTGCCAGCAGCCCCCGATCGGGGAGCACAGATACGCAGTATTTT
TRBV9	-	TRBJ2-1	-	CASSVGGGQEQFF	TGTGCCAGCAGCGTAGGCGGGGGCCAGGAGCAGTTCTTC
TRBV7-9	-	TRBJ1-1	once	CASSRPNTEAFF	TGTGCCAGCAGCCGCCCAAACACTGAAGCTTTCTTT
TRBV3-1/TRBV3-2	-	TRBJ1-6	-	CASSQGGGVNNSPLHF	TGTGCCAGCAGCCAAGGGGGGGGCGTTAATAATTCACCCCTCCACTTT
TRBV10-1	TRBD1	TRBJ1-1	-	CASSGQGNTEAFF	TGCGCCAGCAGTGGACAGGGGAACACTGAAGCTTTCTTT